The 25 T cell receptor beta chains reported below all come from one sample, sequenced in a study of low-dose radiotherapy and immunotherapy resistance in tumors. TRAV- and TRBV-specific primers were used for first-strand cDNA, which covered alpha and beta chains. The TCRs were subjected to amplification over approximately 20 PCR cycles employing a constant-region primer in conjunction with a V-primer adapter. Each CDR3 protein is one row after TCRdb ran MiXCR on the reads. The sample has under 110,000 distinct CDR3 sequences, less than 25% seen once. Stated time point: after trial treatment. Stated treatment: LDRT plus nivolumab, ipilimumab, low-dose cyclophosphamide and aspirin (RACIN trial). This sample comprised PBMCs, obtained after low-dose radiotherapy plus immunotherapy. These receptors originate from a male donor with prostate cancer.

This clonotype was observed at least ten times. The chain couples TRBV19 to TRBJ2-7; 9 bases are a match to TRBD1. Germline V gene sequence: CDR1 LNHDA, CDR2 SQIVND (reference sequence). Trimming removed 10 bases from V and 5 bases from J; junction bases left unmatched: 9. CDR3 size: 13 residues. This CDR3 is CATRDRVVDEQYF. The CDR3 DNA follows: TGTGCCACCAGGGACAGGGTGGTCGACGAGCAGTACTTC.

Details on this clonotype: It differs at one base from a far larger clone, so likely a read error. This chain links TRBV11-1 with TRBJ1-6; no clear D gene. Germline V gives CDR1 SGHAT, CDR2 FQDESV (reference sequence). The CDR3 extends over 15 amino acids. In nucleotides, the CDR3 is TGCGCCAGCAGCCCAGATAAAGCCTTTAATTCATCCCTCCACTTT. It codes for CASSPDKAFNSSLHF.

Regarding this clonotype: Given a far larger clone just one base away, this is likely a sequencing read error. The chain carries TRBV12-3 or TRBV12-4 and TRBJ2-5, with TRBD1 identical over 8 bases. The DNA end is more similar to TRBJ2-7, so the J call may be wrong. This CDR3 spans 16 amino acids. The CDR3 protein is CARSFSRTGKSYEQYF. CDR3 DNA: TGTGCCAGGAGTTTTTCCAGGACAGGGAAAAGTTACGAGCAGTACTTC.

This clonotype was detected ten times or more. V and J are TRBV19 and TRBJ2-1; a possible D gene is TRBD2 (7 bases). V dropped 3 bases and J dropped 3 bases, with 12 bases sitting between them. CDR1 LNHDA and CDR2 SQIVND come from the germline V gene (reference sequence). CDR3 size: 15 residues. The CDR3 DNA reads TGTGCCAGTAGTATGGGGCGGGGGCACTACAATGAGCAGTTCTTC. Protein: CASSMGRGHYNEQFF.

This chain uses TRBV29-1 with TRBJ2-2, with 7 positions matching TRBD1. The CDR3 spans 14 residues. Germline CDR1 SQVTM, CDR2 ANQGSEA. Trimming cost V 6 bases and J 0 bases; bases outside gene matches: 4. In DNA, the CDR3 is TGCAGCGTGGGCGACAGGGCGAACACCGGGGAGCTGTTTTTT. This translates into CSVGDRANTGELFF.

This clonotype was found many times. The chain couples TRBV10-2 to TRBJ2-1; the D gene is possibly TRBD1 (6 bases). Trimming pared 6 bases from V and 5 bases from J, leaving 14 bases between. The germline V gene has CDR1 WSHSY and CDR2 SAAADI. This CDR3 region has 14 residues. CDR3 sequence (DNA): TGCGCCAGCAGCCCCCTACAGGGTAACAATGAGCAGTTCTTC. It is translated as CASSPLQGNNEQFF.

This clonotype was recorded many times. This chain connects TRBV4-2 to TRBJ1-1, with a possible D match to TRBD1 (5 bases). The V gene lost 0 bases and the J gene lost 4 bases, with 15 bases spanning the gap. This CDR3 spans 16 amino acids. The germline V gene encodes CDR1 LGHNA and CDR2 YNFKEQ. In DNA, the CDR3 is TGTGCCAGCAGCCAAGATCGCCTCACTGGGGGCACTGAAGCTTTCTTT. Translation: CASSQDRLTGGTEAFF.

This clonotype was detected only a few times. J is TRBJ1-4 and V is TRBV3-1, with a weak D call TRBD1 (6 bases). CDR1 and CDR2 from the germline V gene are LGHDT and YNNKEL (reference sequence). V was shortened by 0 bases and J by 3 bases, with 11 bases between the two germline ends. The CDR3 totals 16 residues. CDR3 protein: CASSQEGAGANEKLFF. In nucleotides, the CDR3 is TGTGCCAGCAGCCAAGAGGGGGCAGGGGCTAATGAAAAACTGTTTTTT.

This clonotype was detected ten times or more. For the CDR3, the DNA is TGTGCCAGTAGCATGGCTCGGCGCGGGGGCCAAGAGACCCAGTACTTC. Protein sequence: CASSMARRGGQETQYF. The rearrangement links TRBV19 to TRBJ2-5; 7 nucleotides align to TRBD2. CDR1 is LNHDA, CDR2 SQIVND, per germline (reference sequence). CDR3 length: 16 amino acids. J gave up 1 base and V 6 bases, and 11 bases lay outside the gene matches.

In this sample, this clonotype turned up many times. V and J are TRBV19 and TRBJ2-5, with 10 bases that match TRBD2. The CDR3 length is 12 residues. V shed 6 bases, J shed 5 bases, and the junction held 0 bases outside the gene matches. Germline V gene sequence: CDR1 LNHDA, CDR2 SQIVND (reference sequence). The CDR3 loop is CASRGLAETQYF. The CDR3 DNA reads TGTGCCAGTAGGGGACTAGCGGAGACCCAGTACTTC.

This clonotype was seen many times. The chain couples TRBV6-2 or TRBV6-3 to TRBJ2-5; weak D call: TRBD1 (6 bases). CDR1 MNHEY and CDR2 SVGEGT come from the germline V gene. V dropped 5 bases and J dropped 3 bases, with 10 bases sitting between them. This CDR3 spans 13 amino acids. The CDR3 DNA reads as TGTGCCAGCAGTGAATGGGACAAAGAGACCCAGTACTTC. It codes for CASSEWDKETQYF.

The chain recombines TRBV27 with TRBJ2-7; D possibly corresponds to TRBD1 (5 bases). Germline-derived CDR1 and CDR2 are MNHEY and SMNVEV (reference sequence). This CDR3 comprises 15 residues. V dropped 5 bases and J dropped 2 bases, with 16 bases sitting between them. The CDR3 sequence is CASSVVGAEAYEQYF. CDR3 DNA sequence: TGTGCCAGCAGTGTAGTAGGGGCGGAAGCCTACGAGCAGTACTTC.

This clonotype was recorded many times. CDR3 nucleotides: TGTGCCAGCAGCCAGGGCCCGGGCGGCCGAGATACGCAGTATTTT. This sequence encodes CASSQGPGGRDTQYF. The chain carries TRBV3-1 and TRBJ2-3, with D hard to call. The CDR3 loop spans 15 amino acids. V lost 3 bases and J 5 bases, leaving 15 bases between the germline ends. CDR1 is LGHDT and CDR2 is YNNKEL in the germline V gene (reference sequence).

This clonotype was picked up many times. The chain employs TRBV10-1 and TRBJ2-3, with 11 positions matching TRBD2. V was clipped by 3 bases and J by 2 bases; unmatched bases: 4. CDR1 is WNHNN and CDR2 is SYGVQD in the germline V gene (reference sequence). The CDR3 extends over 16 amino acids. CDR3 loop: CASSDPGLAATDTQYF. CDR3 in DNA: TGCGCCAGCAGTGATCCGGGACTAGCGGCCACAGATACGCAGTATTTT.

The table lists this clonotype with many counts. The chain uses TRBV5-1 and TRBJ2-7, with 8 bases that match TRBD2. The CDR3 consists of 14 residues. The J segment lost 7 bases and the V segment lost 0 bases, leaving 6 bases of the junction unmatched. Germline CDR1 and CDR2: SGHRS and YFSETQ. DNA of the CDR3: TGCGCCAGCAGCTTGGAGCCAGCGGGGGATGAGCAGTACTTC. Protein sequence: CASSLEPAGDEQYF.

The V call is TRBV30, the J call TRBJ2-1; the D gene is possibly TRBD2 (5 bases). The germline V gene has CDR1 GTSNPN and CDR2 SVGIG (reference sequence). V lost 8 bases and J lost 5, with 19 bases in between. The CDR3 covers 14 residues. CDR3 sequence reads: CAKRTRGPNNEQFF. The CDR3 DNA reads TGTGCCAAACGAACTCGCGGGCCAAACAATGAGCAGTTCTTC.

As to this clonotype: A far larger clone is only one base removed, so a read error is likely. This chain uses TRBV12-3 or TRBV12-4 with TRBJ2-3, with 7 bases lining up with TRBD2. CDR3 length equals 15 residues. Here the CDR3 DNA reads TGTGCCGGCAGCGAGACTAGCAGCCGGCCAGATACGCAGTATTTT. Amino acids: CAGSETSSRPDTQYF.

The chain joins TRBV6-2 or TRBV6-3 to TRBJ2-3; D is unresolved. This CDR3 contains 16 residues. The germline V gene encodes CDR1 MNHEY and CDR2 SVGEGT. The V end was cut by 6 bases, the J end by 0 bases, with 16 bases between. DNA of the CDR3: TGTGCCAGCAGCCAACGTCTCCCCCGCAGCACAGATACGCAGTATTTT. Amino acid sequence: CASSQRLPRSTDTQYF.

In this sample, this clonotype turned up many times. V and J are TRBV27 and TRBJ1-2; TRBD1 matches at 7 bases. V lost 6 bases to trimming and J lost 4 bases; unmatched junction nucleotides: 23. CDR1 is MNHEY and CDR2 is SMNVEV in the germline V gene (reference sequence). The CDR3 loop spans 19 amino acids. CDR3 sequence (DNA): TGTGCCAGCAGCCCCACGGGGGGGGCAGGGGGAAGGCCTGTCTATGGCTACACCTTC. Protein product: CASSPTGGAGGRPVYGYTF.

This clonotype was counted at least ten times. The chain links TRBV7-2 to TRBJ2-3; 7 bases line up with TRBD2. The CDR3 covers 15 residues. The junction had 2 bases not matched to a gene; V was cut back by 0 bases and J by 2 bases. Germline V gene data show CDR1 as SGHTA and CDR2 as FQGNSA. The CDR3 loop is CASSLAGGITDTQYF. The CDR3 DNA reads TGTGCCAGCAGCTTAGCGGGGGGGATCACAGATACGCAGTATTTT. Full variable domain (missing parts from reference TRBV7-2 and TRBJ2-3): GAGVSQSPSNKVTEKGKDVELRCDPISGHTALYWYRQSLGQGLEFLIYFQGNSAPDKSGLPSDRFSAERTGGSVSTLTIQRTQQEDSAVYLCASSLAGGITDTQYFGPGTRLTVL.

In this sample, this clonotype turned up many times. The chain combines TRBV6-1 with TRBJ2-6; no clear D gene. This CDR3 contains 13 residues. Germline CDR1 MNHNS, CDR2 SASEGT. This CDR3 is CAESGFGANVLTF. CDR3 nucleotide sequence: TGTGCAGAGAGTGGTTTTGGGGCCAACGTCCTGACTTTC.

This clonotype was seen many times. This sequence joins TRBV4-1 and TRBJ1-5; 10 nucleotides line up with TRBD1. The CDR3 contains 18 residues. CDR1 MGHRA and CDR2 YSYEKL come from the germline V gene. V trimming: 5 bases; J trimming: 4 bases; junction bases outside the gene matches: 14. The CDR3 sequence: CASSKPTGTGDRNQPQHF. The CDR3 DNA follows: TGCGCCAGCAGCAAGCCGACCGGGACAGGGGACCGGAATCAGCCCCAGCATTTT.

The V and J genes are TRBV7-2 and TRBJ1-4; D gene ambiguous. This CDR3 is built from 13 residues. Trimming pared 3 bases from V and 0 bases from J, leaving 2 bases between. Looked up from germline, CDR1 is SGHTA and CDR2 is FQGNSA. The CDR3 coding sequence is TGTGCCAGCAGCTTCACAACTAATGAAAAACTGTTTTTT. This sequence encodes CASSFTTNEKLFF.

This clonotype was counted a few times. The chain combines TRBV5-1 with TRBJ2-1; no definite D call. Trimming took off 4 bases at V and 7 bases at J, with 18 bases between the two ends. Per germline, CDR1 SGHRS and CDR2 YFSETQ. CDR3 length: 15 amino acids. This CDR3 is CASSPQVVGRNEQFF. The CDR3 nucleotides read TGCGCCAGCAGCCCCCAGGTGGTTGGAAGGAATGAGCAGTTCTTC.

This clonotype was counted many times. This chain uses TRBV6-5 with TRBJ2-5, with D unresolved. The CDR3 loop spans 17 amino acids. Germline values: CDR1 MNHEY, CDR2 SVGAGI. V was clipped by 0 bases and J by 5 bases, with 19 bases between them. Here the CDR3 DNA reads TGTGCCAGCAGTTACTCAGGTGGCGTAGGCGGACGGGAGACCCAGTACTTC. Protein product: CASSYSGGVGGRETQYF.